One and the same sample provided the 7 T cell receptor beta chains below, sequenced in a study of tumor-infiltrating lymphocytes in primary liver carcinoma. The study extracted blood RNA from unsorted whole blood and also extracted germline DNA. Starting material of 450 to 500 ng total RNA yielded TCR beta cDNA via a constant-region primer. A slightly modified ARM-PCR protocol with three nested multiplex PCR rounds produced these TCR beta libraries. Investigators reported that the first two PCR rounds, at around 11 cycles each, used TRBV1-TRBV30 forward primers with a C-beta reverse primer. TCRdb used MiXCR to reprocess the multiplex PCR reads, holding one entry per CDR3 protein. The sample has 300,000 to 400,000 distinct CDR3 sequences, around three fifths seen once. The specimen was peripheral blood. The origin of the receptors is a man between 40 and 49 years old with primary liver carcinoma and hepatitis B virus infection.

The CDR3 nucleotides read TGTGCCAGCTCCTCCCGTCGGCCCGGTAGCGGGAGAGATAGGCACGAGCAATACTTC. This translates into CASSSRRPGSGRDRHEQYF. This rearrangement joins TRBV12-3 or TRBV12-4 to TRBJ2-5; TRBD2 matches 9 bases. V shed 8 bases, J shed 14 bases, and the junction held 33 bases outside the gene matches. The CDR3 spans 19 residues.

This clonotype was counted many times. The rearrangement uses TRBV6-1 and TRBJ1-2; D not certain. The germline V gene has CDR1 MNHNS and CDR2 SASEGT. The CDR3 is 16 residues long. Trimming shortened V by 6 bases and J by 8 bases, and 25 bases separated the two germline ends. The CDR3 coding sequence is TGTGCCAGCAGGGGCGGCAGTGGCAATTTGGCGGAGGGCTACACCTTC. It codes for CASRGGSGNLAEGYTF.

A remark on this clonotype: With a much larger clone just one base away, this may be a read error. The chain couples TRBV6-5 to TRBJ1-1, with D unresolved. The CDR3 spans 12 residues. Germline V gene data show CDR1 as MNHEY and CDR2 as SVGAGI. The CDR3 bases are TGTGCCAGCAGCTCGGGGAACACTAAAGCTTTCTTT. Protein product: CASSSGNTKAFF.

A single count supports this clonotype. As the CDR3 is not closed by the conserved phenylalanine or tryptophan, this likely results from a read error. V and J are TRBV5-1 and TRBJ2-5; a possible D gene is TRBD1 (6 bases). The CDR3 loop spans 14 amino acids. Trimming left V 2 bases short and J 5 bases short, with 13 bases between. Per the germline V gene, CDR1 is SGHRS and CDR2 is YFSETQ. CDR3 sequence: CASSFTGNEETQYL. In nucleotides, the CDR3 is TGCGCCAGCAGCTTCACAGGGAACGAGGAGACCCAGTACCTC.

This clonotype was counted only a few times. CDR3 nucleotide sequence: TGTGCCAGCAGTTTAGGAAGCGGGAGGTACAATGAGCAGTTCTTC. It encodes CASSLGSGRYNEQFF. The chain combines TRBV6-2 or TRBV6-3 with TRBJ2-1; TRBD2 matches 9 bases. CDR3 length equals 15 residues. The ends lost 4 bases at V and 4 bases at J; junction bases unmatched: 5. In germline, CDR1 is MNHEY, CDR2 SVGEGT.

Remarks on this clonotype: A much larger clone lies a single base off, so this may be a read error. J is TRBJ2-7 and V is TRBV6-5, with D unresolved. Germline CDR1 is MNHEY and CDR2 is SVGAGI. The CDR3 sequence is 13 residues long. This CDR3 is CASSYAGSCEQYF. As DNA, the CDR3 is TGTGCCAGCAGTTACGCAGGCTCCTGCGAGCAGTACTTC.

With respect to this clonotype: A much larger clone lies a single base off, so this may be a read error. The J gene is TRBJ2-3, the V gene TRBV12-3 or TRBV12-4, with TRBD2 as a possible D gene (7 bases). This CDR3 region has 15 residues. The DNA for the CDR3 is TGTGCCAGGAGTTTTTCGGGGGGCGGCACAGATACGCAGTATTTT. Amino acid sequence: CARSFSGGGTDTQYF.